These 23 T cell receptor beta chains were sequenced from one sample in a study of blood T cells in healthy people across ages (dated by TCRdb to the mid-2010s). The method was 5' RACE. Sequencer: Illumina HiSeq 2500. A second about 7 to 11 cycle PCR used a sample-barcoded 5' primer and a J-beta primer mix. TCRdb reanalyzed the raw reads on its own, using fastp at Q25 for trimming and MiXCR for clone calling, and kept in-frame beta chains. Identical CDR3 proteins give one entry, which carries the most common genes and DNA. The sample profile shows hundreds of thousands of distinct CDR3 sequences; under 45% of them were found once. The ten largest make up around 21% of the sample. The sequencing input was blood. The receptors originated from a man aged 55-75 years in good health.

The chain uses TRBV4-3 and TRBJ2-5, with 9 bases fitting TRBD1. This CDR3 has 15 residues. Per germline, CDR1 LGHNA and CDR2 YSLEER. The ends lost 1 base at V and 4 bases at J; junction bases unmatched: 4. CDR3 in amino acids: CASSQGYRGLETQYF. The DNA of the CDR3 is TGCGCCAGCAGCCAAGGTTACAGGGGGCTAGAGACCCAGTACTTC.

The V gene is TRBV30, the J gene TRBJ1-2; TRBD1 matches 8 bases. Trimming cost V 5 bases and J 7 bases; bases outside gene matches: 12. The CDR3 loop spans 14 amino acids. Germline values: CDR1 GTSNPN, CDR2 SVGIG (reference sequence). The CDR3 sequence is CAWEANRGFFGYTF. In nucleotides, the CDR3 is TGTGCCTGGGAGGCCAACAGGGGGTTTTTTGGCTACACCTTC. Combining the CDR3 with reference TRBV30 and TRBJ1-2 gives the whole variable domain SQTIHQWPATLVQPVGSPLSLECTVEGTSNPNLYWYRQAAGRGLQLLFYSVGIGQISSEVPQNLSASRPQDRQFILSSKKLLLSDSGFYLCAWEANRGFFGYTFGSGTRLTVV.

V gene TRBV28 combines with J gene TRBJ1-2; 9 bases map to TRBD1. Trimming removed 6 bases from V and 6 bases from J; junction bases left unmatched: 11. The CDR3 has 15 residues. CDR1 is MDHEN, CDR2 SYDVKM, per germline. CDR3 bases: TGTGCCAGCAGCTCCCCCTACAGGGGGCTGAATGGCTACACCTTC. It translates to CASSSPYRGLNGYTF.

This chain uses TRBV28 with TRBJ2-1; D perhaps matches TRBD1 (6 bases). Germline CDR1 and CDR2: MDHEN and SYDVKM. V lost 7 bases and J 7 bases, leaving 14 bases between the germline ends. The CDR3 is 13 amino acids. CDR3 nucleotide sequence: TGTGCCAGCACCTATTCAGGGGCGAATGAGCAGTTCTTC. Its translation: CASTYSGANEQFF.

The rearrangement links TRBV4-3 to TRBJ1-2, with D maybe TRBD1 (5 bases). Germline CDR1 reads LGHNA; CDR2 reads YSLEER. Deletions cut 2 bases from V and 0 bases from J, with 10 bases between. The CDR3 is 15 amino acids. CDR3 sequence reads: CASSQKTGSNYGYTF. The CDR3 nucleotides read TGCGCCAGCAGCCAAAAAACAGGATCTAACTATGGCTACACCTTC.

CDR3 residues: CASTPNRGLTDTQYF. The CDR3 DNA reads TGTGCCAGCACCCCTAATAGGGGACTCACAGATACGCAGTATTTT. V usage is TRBV28 and J usage is TRBJ2-3; TRBD2 might be the D (6 bases). CDR1 is MDHEN and CDR2 is SYDVKM in the germline V gene. The V and J ends lost 7 bases and 2 bases respectively, with 16 bases between them. The CDR3 totals 15 residues.

The CDR3 loop is CASSPPQGISHEQYF. CDR3 nucleotide sequence: TGTGCCAGCTCACCACCCCAGGGCATTAGCCACGAGCAGTACTTC. The chain combines TRBV18 with TRBJ2-7; possibly TRBD1 for D (5 bases). CDR1 KGHSH and CDR2 LQKENI come from the germline V gene. This CDR3 is built from 15 residues. Trimming took 0 bases from V and 5 from J, leaving 14 bases between them.

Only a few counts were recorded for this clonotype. This chain's CDR3 is CASSSGGAETQYF. CDR3 DNA sequence: TGTGCCAGCAGCTCGGGGGGCGCGGAGACCCAGTACTTC. This chain uses TRBV9 with TRBJ2-5; a weak D match, TRBD2 (7 bases). Germline V gives CDR1 SGDLS, CDR2 YYNGEE. V was shortened by 4 bases and J by 5 bases, with 12 bases between the two germline ends. This CDR3 comprises 13 residues.

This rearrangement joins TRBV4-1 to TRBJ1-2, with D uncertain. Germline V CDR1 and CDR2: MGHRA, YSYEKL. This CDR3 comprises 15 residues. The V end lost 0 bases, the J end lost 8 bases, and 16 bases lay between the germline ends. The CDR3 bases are TGCGCCAGCAGCCAAGATACGGGAACATCGCGGGGCTACACCTTC. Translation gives CASSQDTGTSRGYTF.

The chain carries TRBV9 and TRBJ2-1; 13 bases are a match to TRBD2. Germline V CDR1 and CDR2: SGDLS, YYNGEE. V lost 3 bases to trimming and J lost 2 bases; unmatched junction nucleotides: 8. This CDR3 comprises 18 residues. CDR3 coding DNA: TGTGCCAGCAGCGCGACTAGCGGGGGGCCGGGAACCTACAATGAGCAGTTCTTC. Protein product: CASSATSGGPGTYNEQFF.

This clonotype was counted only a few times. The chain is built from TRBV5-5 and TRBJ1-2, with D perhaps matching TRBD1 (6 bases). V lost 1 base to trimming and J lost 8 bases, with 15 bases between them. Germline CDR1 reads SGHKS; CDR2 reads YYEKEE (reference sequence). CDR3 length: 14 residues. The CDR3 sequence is CASSLMGVGGGYTF. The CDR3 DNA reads TGTGCCAGCAGCTTGATGGGGGTCGGGGGCGGCTACACCTTC. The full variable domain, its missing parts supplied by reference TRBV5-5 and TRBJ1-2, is DAGVTQSPTHLIKTRGQQVTLRCSPISGHKSVSWYQQVLGQGPQFIFQYYEKEERGRGNFPDRFSARQFPNYSSELNVNALLLGDSALYLCASSLMGVGGGYTFGSGTRLTVV.

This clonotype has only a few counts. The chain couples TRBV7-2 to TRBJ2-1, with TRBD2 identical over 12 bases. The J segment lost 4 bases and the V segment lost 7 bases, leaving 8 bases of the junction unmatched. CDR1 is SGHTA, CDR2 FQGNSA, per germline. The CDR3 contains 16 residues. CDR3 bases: TGTGCCAGCACCTTCCGGACTAGCGGGACTTACAATGAGCAGTTCTTC. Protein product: CASTFRTSGTYNEQFF.

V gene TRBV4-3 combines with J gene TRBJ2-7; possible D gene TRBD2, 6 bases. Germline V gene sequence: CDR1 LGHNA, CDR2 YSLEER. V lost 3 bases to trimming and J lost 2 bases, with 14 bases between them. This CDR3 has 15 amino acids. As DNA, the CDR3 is TGCGCCAGCAGCCAGGAGGGAGACAGAGCCTACGAGCAGTACTTC. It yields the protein CASSQEGDRAYEQYF.

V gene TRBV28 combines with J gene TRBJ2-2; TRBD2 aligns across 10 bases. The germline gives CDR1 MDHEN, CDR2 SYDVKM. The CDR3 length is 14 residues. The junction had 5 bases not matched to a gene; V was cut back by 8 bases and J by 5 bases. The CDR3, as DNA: TGTGCCAGCCAGCGGGGGGGCCTTACCGGGGAGCTGTTTTTT. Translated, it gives CASQRGGLTGELFF.

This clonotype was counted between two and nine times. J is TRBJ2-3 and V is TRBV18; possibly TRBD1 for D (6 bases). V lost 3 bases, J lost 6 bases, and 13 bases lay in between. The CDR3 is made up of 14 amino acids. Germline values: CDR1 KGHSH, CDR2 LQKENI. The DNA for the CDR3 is TGTGCCAGCTCACCTACCGGGACAAGCGATACGCAGTATTTT. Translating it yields CASSPTGTSDTQYF.

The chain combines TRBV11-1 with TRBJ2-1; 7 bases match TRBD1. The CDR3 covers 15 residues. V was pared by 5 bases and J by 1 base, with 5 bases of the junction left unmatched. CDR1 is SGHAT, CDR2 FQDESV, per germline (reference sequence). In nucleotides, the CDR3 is TGTGCCAGCAGCCCGACAGGGAAGTCCTACAATGAGCAGTTCTTC. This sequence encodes CASSPTGKSYNEQFF.

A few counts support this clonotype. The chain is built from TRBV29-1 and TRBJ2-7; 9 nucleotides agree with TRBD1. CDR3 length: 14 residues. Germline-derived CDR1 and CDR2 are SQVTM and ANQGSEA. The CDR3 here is CISSGTGWGYEQYF. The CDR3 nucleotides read TGCATCTCATCCGGGACAGGGTGGGGGTACGAGCAGTACTTC.

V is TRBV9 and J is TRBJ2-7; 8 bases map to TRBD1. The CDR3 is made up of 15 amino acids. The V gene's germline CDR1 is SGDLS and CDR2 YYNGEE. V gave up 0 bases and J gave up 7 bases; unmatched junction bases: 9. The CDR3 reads CASSVAGTGLTEQYF. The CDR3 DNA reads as TGTGCCAGCAGCGTAGCTGGGACAGGCCTCACTGAGCAGTACTTC. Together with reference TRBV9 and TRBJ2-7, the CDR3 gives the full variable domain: DSGVTQTPKHLITATGQRVTLRCSPRSGDLSVYWYQQSLDQGLQFLIQYYNGEERAKGNILERFSAQQFPDLHSELNLSSLELGDSALYFCASSVAGTGLTEQYFGPGTRLTVT.

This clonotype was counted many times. For the CDR3, the DNA is TGCAGTGCTAACGCCGGGACTAGCGTGGGATTCTACGAGCAGTACTTC. It translates to CSANAGTSVGFYEQYF. The rearrangement joins TRBV20-1 to TRBJ2-7; 10 bases are shared with TRBD2. This CDR3 comprises 16 residues. Per germline, CDR1 DFQATT and CDR2 SNEGSKA (reference sequence). V lost 4 bases to trimming and J lost 3 bases; unmatched junction nucleotides: 12.

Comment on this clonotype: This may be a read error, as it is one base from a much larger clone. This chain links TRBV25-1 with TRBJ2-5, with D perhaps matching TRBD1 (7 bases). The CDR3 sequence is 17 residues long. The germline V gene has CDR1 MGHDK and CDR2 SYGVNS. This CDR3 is CASSEGSQGRRQETHYF. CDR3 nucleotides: TGTGCCAGCAGTGAAGGATCACAGGGGAGGCGCCAAGAGACCCATTACTTC.

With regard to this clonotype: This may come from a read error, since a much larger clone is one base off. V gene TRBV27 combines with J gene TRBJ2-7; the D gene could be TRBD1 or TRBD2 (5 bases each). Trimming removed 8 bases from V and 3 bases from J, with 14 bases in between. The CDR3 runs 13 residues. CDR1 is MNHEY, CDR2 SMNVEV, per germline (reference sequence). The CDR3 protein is CASSQGEFYEQYF. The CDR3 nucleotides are TGTGCCAGCTCCCAAGGGGAGTTCTACGAGCAGTACTTC.

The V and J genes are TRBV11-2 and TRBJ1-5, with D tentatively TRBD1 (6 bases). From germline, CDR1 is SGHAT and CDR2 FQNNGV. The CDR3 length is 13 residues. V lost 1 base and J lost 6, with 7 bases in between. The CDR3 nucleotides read TGTGCCAGCAGCTTAGGGGGGCCTCAGCCCCAGCATTTT. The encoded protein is CASSLGGPQPQHF.

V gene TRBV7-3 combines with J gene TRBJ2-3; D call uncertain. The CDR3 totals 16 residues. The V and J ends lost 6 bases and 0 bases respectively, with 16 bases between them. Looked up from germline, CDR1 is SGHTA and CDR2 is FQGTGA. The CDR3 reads CASSSMDPPSTDTQYF. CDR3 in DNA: TGTGCCAGCAGTTCTATGGACCCGCCAAGCACAGATACGCAGTATTTT.